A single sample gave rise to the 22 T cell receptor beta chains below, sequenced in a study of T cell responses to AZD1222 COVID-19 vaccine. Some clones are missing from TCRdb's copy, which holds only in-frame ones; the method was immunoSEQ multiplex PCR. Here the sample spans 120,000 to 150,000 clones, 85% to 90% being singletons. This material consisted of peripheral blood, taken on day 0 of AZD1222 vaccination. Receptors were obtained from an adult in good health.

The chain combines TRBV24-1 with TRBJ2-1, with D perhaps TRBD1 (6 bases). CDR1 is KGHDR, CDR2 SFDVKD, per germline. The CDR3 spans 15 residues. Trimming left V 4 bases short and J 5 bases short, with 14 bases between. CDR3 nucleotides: TGTGCCACCAGTGACCTAGACAGGACAAACAATGAGCAGTTCTTC. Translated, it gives CATSDLDRTNNEQFF.

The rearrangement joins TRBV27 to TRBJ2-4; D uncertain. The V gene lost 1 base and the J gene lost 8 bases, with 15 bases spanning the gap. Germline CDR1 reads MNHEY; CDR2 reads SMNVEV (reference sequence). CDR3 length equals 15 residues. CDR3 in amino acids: CASSLFGPGRDIQYF. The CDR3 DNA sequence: TGTGCCAGCAGTTTATTTGGGCCCGGAAGGGACATTCAGTACTTC.

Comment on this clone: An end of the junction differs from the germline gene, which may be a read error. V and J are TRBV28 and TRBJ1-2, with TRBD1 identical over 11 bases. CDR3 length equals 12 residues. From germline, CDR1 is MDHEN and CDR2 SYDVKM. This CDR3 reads CATSSDRGPGPF. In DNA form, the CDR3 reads TGTGCCACCTCGTCGGACAGGGGGCCTGGCCCCTTC.

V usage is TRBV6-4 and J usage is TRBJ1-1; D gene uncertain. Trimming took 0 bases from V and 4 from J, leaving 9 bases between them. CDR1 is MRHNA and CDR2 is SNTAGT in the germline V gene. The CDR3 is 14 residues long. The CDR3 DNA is TGTGCCAGCAGTGACTCTCTTGGCGGCACTGAAGCTTTCTTT. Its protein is CASSDSLGGTEAFF.

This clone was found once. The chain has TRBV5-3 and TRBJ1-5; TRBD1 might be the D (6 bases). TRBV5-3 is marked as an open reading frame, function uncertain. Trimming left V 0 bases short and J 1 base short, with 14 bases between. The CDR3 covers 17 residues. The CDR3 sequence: CARSLENTGPSNQPQHF. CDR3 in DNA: TGTGCCAGAAGCTTGGAAAACACAGGGCCAAGCAATCAGCCCCAGCATTTT.

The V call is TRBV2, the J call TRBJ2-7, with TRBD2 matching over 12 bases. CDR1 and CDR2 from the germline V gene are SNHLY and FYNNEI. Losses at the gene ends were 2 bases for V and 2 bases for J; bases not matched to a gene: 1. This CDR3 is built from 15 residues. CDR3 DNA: TGTGCCAGCAGTGAACTAGCGGGAGGGCCCTACGAGCAGTACTTC. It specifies CASSELAGGPYEQYF.

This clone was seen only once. The CDR3 region is CASQASGGNQPQHF. Here the CDR3 DNA reads TGTGCCAGCCAGGCCTCAGGGGGCAATCAGCCCCAGCATTTT. This rearrangement joins TRBV27 to TRBJ1-5; D possibly corresponds to TRBD1 (6 bases). The CDR3 is made up of 14 amino acids. V lost 8 bases to trimming and J lost 2 bases, with 13 bases between them. Looked up from germline, CDR1 is MNHEY and CDR2 is SMNVEV (reference sequence).

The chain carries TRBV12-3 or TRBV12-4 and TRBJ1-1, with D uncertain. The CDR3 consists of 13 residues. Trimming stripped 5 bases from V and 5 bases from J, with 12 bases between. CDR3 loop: CASSPTPGTEAFF. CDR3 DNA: TGTGCCAGCAGTCCTACCCCGGGGACTGAAGCTTTCTTT.

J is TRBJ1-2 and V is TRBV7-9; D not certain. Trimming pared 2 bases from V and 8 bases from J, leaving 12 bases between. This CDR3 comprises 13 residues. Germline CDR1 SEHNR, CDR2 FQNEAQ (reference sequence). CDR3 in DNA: TGTGCCAGCAGCTTAAACGGGGTATGGGGCTACACCTTC. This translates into CASSLNGVWGYTF.

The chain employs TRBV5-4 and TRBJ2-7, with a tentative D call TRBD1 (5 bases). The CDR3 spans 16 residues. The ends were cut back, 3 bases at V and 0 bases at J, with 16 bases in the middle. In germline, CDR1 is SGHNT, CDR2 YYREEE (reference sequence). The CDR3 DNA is TGTGCCAGCAGCTCTAACCCCAGGGCAAGCTCCTACGAGCAGTACTTC. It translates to CASSSNPRASSYEQYF.

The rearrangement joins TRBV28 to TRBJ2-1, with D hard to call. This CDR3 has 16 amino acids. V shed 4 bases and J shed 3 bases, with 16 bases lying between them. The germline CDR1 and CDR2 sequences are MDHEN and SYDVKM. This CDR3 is CASSSEFLPGYNEQFF. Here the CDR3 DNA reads TGTGCCAGCAGTTCGGAGTTTTTACCTGGCTACAATGAGCAGTTCTTC.

CDR3 DNA sequence: TGTGCCAGCAGTTATCCGGCGGGAGGGAACAATGAGCAGTTCTTC. It encodes CASSYPAGGNNEQFF. The J gene is TRBJ2-1, the V gene TRBV6-2 or TRBV6-3; 9 bases line up with TRBD2. J was trimmed by 5 bases and V by 3 bases; bases with no gene match: 5. The CDR3 loop spans 15 amino acids. Germline CDR1 is MNHEY and CDR2 is SVGEGT.

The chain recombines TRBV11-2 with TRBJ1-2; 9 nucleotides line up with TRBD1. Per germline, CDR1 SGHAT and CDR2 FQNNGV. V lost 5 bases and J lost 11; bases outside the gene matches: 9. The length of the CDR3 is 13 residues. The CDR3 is CASSEKTGGIYTF. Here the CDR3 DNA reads TGTGCCAGCAGCGAAAAAACAGGGGGCATATACACCTTC. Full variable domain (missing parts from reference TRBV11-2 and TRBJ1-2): EAGVAQSPRYKIIEKRQSVAFWCNPISGHATLYWYQQILGQGPKLLIQFQNNGVVDDSQLPKDRFSAERLKGVDSTLKIQPAKLEDSAVYLCASSEKTGGIYTFGSGTRLTVV.

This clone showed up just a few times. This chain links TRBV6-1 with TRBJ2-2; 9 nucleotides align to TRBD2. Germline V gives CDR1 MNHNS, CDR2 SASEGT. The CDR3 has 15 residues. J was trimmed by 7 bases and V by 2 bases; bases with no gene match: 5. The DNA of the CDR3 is TGTGCCAGCAGTGAACTAGCGGGATCTTTCGGGGAGCTGTTTTTT. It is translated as CASSELAGSFGELFF.

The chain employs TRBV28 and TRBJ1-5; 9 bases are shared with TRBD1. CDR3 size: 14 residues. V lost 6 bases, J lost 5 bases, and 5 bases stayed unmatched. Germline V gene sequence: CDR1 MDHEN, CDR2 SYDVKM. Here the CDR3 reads CASSVGTGHQPQHF. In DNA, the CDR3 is TGTGCCAGCAGCGTCGGGACAGGGCATCAGCCCCAGCATTTT.

This chain's CDR3 is CATSDAGTGAYNEQFF. CDR3 nucleotide sequence: TGTGCCACCAGTGATGCCGGGACAGGAGCTTACAATGAGCAGTTCTTC. The chain employs TRBV24-1 and TRBJ2-1; 8 bases match TRBD1. V lost 3 bases, J lost 4 bases, and 7 bases stayed unmatched. The germline V gene has CDR1 KGHDR and CDR2 SFDVKD. This CDR3 spans 16 amino acids.

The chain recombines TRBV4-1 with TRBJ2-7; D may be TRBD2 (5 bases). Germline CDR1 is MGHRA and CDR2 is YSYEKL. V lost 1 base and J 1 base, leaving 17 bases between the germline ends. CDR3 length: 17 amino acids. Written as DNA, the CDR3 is TGCGCCAGCAGCCAAGGGTACATAACTAGTAAGTCCTACGAGCAGTACTTC. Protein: CASSQGYITSKSYEQYF.

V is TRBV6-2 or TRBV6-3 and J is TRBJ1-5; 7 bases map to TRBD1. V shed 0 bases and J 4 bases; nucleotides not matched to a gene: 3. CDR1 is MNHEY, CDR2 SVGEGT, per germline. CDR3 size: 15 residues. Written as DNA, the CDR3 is TGTGCCAGCAGTTACTCGGGACAGCCTAATCAGCCCCAGCATTTT. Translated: CASSYSGQPNQPQHF.

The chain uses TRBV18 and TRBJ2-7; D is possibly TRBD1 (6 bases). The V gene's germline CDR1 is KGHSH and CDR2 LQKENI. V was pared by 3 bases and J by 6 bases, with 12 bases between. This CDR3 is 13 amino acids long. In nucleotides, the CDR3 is TGTGCCAGCTCACCTGAGACAGGTCTCGAGCAGTACTTC. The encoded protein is CASSPETGLEQYF.

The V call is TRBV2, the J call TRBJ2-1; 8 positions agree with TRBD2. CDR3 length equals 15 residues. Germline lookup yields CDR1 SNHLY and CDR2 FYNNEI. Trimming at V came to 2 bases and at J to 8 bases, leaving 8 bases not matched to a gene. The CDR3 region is CASSERLAGLHEQFF. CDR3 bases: TGTGCCAGCAGTGAAAGGCTAGCGGGCCTGCATGAGCAGTTCTTC.

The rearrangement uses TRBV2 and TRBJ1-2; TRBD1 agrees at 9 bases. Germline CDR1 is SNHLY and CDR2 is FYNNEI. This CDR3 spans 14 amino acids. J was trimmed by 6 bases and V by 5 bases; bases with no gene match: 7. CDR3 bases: TGTGCCAGCAGTCCAAGTACAGGGGGCCATGGCTACACCTTC. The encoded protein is CASSPSTGGHGYTF.

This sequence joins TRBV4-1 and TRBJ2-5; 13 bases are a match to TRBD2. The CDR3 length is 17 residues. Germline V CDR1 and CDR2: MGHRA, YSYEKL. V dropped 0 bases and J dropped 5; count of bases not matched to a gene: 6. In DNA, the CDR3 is TGCGCCAGCAGCCAAGAGACAGAACTAGCGGGAGGGGAGACCCAGTACTTC. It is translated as CASSQETELAGGETQYF.